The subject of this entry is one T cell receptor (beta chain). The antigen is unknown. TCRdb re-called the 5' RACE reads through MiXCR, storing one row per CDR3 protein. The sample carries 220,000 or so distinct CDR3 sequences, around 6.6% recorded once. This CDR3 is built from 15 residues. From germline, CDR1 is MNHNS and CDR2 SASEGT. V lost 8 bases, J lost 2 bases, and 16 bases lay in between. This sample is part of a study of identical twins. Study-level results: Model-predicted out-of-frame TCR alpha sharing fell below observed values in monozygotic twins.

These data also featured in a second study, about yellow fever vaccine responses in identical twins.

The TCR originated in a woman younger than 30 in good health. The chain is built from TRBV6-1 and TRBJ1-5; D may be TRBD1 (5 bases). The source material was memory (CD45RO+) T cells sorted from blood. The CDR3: CASGGGQLGNQPQHF. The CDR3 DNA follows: TGTGCCAGCGGTGGAGGACAATTAGGCAATCAGCCCCAGCATTTT.